Presented here are 24 T cell receptor beta chains from one specimen sequenced in a study of cytomegalovirus exposure and HLA in healthy donors. Some clones are missing from TCRdb's copy, which holds only in-frame ones; the method was immunoSEQ multiplex PCR. The sample contains 120,000 to 150,000 clones, roughly nine tenths of which appear only once. What was sequenced was PBMCs. These receptors were obtained from a man younger than 35 in good health and CMV-seronegative.

CDR3 region: CASSGADLGLTDTQYF. DNA for the CDR3: TGCGCCAGCAGTGGAGCAGACCTAGGCCTCACAGATACGCAGTATTTT. The chain is built from TRBV10-1 and TRBJ2-3; no clear D. V lost 4 bases and J lost 2, with 16 bases in between. CDR3 length: 16 residues. CDR1 and CDR2 (germline): WNHNN, SYGVQD (reference sequence).

The chain recombines TRBV6-5 with TRBJ2-1, with TRBD2 matching 10 bases. The CDR3 has 16 amino acids. CDR1 and CDR2 from the germline V gene are MNHEY and SVGAGI. The trim removed 2 bases at V and 3 bases at J, leaving 4 bases unmatched. The DNA for the CDR3 is TGTGCCAGCAGTTACAGAACTAGCGGGATCTACAATGAGCAGTTCTTC. Its protein is CASSYRTSGIYNEQFF.

The chain has TRBV27 and TRBJ1-5; D may be TRBD1 (6 bases). The ends were cut back, 1 base at V and 5 bases at J, with 12 bases in the middle. The germline gives CDR1 MNHEY, CDR2 SMNVEV (reference sequence). The CDR3 extends over 15 amino acids. CDR3 in amino acids: CASSLLTGGDQPQHF. The CDR3 region has the DNA TGTGCCAGCAGTTTATTGACAGGAGGAGATCAGCCCCAGCATTTT.

V is TRBV6-5 and J is TRBJ2-7, with a tentative D call TRBD2 (7 bases). V gave up 0 bases and J gave up 1 base, with 13 bases separating them. Germline CDR1 and CDR2: MNHEY and SVGAGI. The CDR3 is made up of 16 amino acids. The CDR3 here is CASSYSARGGSYEQYF. In DNA, the CDR3 is TGTGCCAGCAGTTACTCGGCCAGGGGAGGGTCCTACGAGCAGTACTTC.

The rearrangement joins TRBV27 to TRBJ1-1, with TRBD1 as a possible D gene (5 bases). Germline V gene data show CDR1 as MNHEY and CDR2 as SMNVEV (reference sequence). The CDR3 loop spans 14 amino acids. Trimming left V 5 bases short and J 2 bases short, with 12 bases between. DNA for the CDR3: TGTGCCAGCAGTCCAGGGTTGGGAAACACTGAAGCTTTCTTT. Encoded protein: CASSPGLGNTEAFF.

CDR3 loop: CASSLDGTREQFF. The DNA of the CDR3 is TGTGCCAGCAGCTTAGACGGGACTCGCGAGCAGTTCTTC. The chain combines TRBV7-2 with TRBJ2-1, with D perhaps TRBD2 (6 bases). This CDR3 spans 13 amino acids. CDR1 and CDR2 (germline): SGHTA, FQGNSA. With 1 base removed from V and 10 bases from J, the gap between germline ends came to 11 bases.

V and J are TRBV2 and TRBJ2-1; no clear D gene. Trimming took off 2 bases at V and 5 bases at J, with 16 bases between the two ends. The germline V gene encodes CDR1 SNHLY and CDR2 FYNNEI. CDR3 length: 16 residues. CDR3 coding DNA: TGTGCCAGCAGTGAACACGGCGTGACAAGTCACAATGAGCAGTTCTTC. The encoded protein is CASSEHGVTSHNEQFF.

V usage is TRBV2 and J usage is TRBJ1-5; TRBD1 matches 7 bases. V gave up 1 base and J gave up 4 bases; unmatched junction bases: 4. CDR1 and CDR2 (germline): SNHLY, FYNNEI. The CDR3 is made up of 15 amino acids. In DNA, the CDR3 is TGTGCCAGCAGTGAAGTCGACAGGGAAAATCAGCCCCAGCATTTT. As protein: CASSEVDRENQPQHF. The full variable domain, completed using reference TRBV2 and TRBJ1-5, is EPEVTQTPSHQVTQMGQEVILRCVPISNHLYFYWYRQILGQKVEFLVSFYNNEISEKSEIFDDQFSVERPDGSNFTLKIRSTKLEDSAMYFCASSEVDRENQPQHFGDGTRLSIL.

The chain's CDR3 is CASSETSGSYEQYF. DNA for the CDR3: TGTGCCAGCAGCGAGACTAGCGGCTCCTACGAGCAGTACTTC. This sequence joins TRBV11-3 and TRBJ2-7; 9 positions agree with TRBD2. The CDR3 runs to 14 residues. V shed 5 bases, J shed 0 bases, and the junction held 2 bases outside the gene matches. Germline V gene data show CDR1 as SGHNT and CDR2 as YENEEA.

The V gene is TRBV2, the J gene TRBJ2-3; the D is unclear. This CDR3 region has 11 residues. Germline-derived CDR1 and CDR2 are SNHLY and FYNNEI. Trimming shortened V by 1 base and J by 9 bases, and 5 bases separated the two germline ends. The CDR3 region is CASSEVETQYF. CDR3 nucleotide sequence: TGTGCCAGCAGTGAAGTAGAAACGCAGTATTTT.

V and J are TRBV7-2 and TRBJ2-1; D perhaps matches TRBD2 (5 bases). CDR1 is SGHTA, CDR2 FQGNSA, per germline. The V and J ends lost 3 bases and 0 bases respectively, with 9 bases between them. The CDR3 length is 15 residues. This chain's CDR3 is CASSFRGSSYNEQFF. The CDR3 DNA reads TGTGCCAGCAGCTTCCGGGGTTCCTCCTACAATGAGCAGTTCTTC.

V gene TRBV10-2 combines with J gene TRBJ2-1, with D tentatively TRBD1 (5 bases). CDR3 length: 16 residues. Trimming stripped 6 bases from V and 4 bases from J, with 19 bases between. Germline values: CDR1 WSHSY, CDR2 SAAADI. CDR3 DNA sequence: TGCGCCAGCAGGTACAAAACAGGCTCCTCGTACAATGAGCAGTTCTTC. Its protein is CASRYKTGSSYNEQFF.

The chain uses TRBV30 and TRBJ2-3; weak D call: TRBD2 (6 bases). The CDR3 sequence is 14 residues long. V was shortened by 5 bases and J by 2 bases, with 14 bases between the two germline ends. Germline-derived CDR1 and CDR2 are GTSNPN and SVGIG (reference sequence). The CDR3 DNA reads as TGTGCCTGGGGTGGGGTAGCGGACACAGATACGCAGTATTTT. It yields the protein CAWGGVADTDTQYF. Supplemented by reference TRBV30 and TRBJ2-3, the full variable domain reads SQTIHQWPATLVQPVGSPLSLECTVEGTSNPNLYWYRQAAGRGLQLLFYSVGIGQISSEVPQNLSASRPQDRQFILSSKKLLLSDSGFYLCAWGGVADTDTQYFGPGTRLTVL.

V and J are TRBV15 and TRBJ1-2, with D hard to call. V dropped 0 bases and J dropped 3 bases, with 17 bases sitting between them. The CDR3 spans 17 residues. CDR1 is LNHNV and CDR2 is YYDKDF in the germline V gene (reference sequence). The CDR3 bases are TGTGCCACCAGCAGAGATTTAACCCCCGGCCTAGACTATGGCTACACCTTC. This encodes CATSRDLTPGLDYGYTF.

The gene calls are TRBV2 and TRBJ2-2; 7 nucleotides align to TRBD1. This CDR3 contains 17 residues. Germline V CDR1 and CDR2: SNHLY, FYNNEI. V lost 10 bases, J lost 3 bases, and 17 bases stayed unmatched. The CDR3 DNA sequence: TGTGCCACCCGCCGGGAAGGGGGCGCTTTCCACACCGGGGAGCTGTTTTTT. It specifies CATRREGGAFHTGELFF. The whole variable domain, remainder taken from reference TRBV2 and TRBJ2-2, is EPEVTQTPSHQVTQMGQEVILRCVPISNHLYFYWYRQILGQKVEFLVSFYNNEISEKSEIFDDQFSVERPDGSNFTLKIRSTKLEDSAMYFCATRREGGAFHTGELFFGEGSRLTVL.

This clone has a single count. The chain couples TRBV19 to TRBJ2-3; 11 bases agree with TRBD2. Germline CDR1 and CDR2: LNHDA and SQIVND (reference sequence). J was trimmed by 0 bases and V by 4 bases; bases with no gene match: 3. The CDR3 has 16 residues. This CDR3 reads CASSTRTSGSTDTQYF. CDR3 in DNA: TGTGCCAGTAGTACCCGGACTAGCGGGAGCACAGATACGCAGTATTTT.

This chain joins TRBV4-3 and TRBJ2-1; TRBD1 matches 7 bases. Germline V gene lookup returns CDR1 LGHNA and CDR2 YSLEER. Trimming removed 3 bases from V and 3 bases from J; junction bases left unmatched: 11. This CDR3 spans 17 amino acids. The CDR3 bases are TGCGCCAGCAGCCACTACGCGCCGGGACAGATCTACAATGAGCAGTTCTTC. Residues: CASSHYAPGQIYNEQFF.

DNA for the CDR3: TGTGCCAGCAGTCGCCAACAGATGAACACTGAAGCTTTCTTT. It yields the protein CASSRQQMNTEAFF. This rearrangement joins TRBV6-1 to TRBJ1-1; D unclear. Trimming removed 5 bases at V and 0 bases at J, with 10 bases between. From germline, CDR1 is MNHNS and CDR2 SASEGT. This CDR3 spans 14 amino acids.

The rearrangement uses TRBV7-8 and TRBJ1-5, with 9 bases identical to TRBD1. The V gene's germline CDR1 is SGHVS and CDR2 FQNEAQ. The CDR3 has 14 amino acids. V lost 5 bases, J lost 7 bases, and 6 bases stayed unmatched. CDR3 loop: CASSPGQGEQPQHF. The DNA for the CDR3 is TGTGCCAGCAGCCCGGGACAGGGAGAACAGCCCCAGCATTTT.

The chain carries TRBV9 and TRBJ2-3; D gene unclear. V was clipped by 1 base and J by 2 bases, with 5 bases between them. The V gene's germline CDR1 is SGDLS and CDR2 YYNGEE. CDR3 size: 13 residues. The CDR3 DNA is TGTGCCAGCAGCGTAACTACCACAGATACGCAGTATTTT. It codes for CASSVTTTDTQYF.

The chain couples TRBV6-5 to TRBJ1-1; 10 nucleotides match TRBD1. The V gene end was trimmed by 7 bases and the J gene end by 3 bases; junction bases not matched to a gene: 5. From germline, CDR1 is MNHEY and CDR2 SVGAGI. CDR3 length: 14 amino acids. CDR3 sequence: CASTRQGADTEAFF. CDR3 DNA: TGTGCCAGCACTAGACAGGGGGCGGACACTGAAGCTTTCTTT.

The sample holds one count of this clone. V is TRBV6-1 and J is TRBJ1-4; 7 bases are a match to TRBD1. Germline lookup yields CDR1 MNHNS and CDR2 SASEGT. The CDR3 length is 17 residues. The J segment lost 7 bases and the V segment lost 0 bases, leaving 11 bases of the junction unmatched. The CDR3 bases are TGTGCCAGCAGTGAAGCCCCCCGAAGACAGGGTTTTGAAAAACTGTTTTTT. This gives the protein CASSEAPRRQGFEKLFF.

This sequence joins TRBV5-1 and TRBJ1-1, with D possibly being TRBD1 (6 bases). The ends were cut back, 2 bases at V and 5 bases at J, with 13 bases in the middle. The germline CDR1 and CDR2 sequences are SGHRS and YFSETQ. CDR3 size: 14 residues. This chain's CDR3 is CASSFGGTRTEAFF. The CDR3 nucleotides read TGCGCCAGCAGCTTTGGGGGCACGAGGACTGAAGCTTTCTTT.

The chain combines TRBV27 with TRBJ1-2; 7 nucleotides line up with TRBD1. V was clipped by 5 bases and J by 3 bases; unmatched bases: 12. CDR3 size: 16 residues. CDR1 is MNHEY and CDR2 is SMNVEV in the germline V gene (reference sequence). CDR3 bases: TGTGCCAGCAGTCGGACAGGAGATAGTGAAGACTATGGCTACACCTTC. As protein: CASSRTGDSEDYGYTF.